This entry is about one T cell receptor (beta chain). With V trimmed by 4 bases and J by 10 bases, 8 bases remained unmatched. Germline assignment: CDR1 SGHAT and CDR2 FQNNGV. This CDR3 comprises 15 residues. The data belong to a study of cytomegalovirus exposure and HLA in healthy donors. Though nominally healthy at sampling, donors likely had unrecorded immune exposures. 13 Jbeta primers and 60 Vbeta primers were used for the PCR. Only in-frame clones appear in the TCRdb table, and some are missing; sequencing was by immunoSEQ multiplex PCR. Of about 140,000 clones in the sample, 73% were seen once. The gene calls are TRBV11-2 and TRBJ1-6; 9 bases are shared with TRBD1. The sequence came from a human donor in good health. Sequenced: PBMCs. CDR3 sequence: CASSSGTGRRSPLHF. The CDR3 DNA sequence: TGTGCCAGCAGCTCCGGGACAGGGAGAAGATCACCCCTCCACTTT.